Following are 32 T cell receptor beta chains from one sample sequenced in a study of T-cell reconstitution after alpha-beta-depleted transplantation in children. Molecular barcoding with unique molecular identifiers was used for the TCRbeta library. In TCRdb, the PCR reads were re-called with MiXCR into one record per CDR3 protein. The repertoire includes hundreds of thousands of distinct CDR3 sequences, approximately 9% of them detected once, and over 5% sits in the top ten. This sample comprised PBMCs from the stem cell graft donor, obtained from the stem cell graft. Receptors were obtained from a human donor who donated a stem cell graft to a child with acute lymphoblastic leukemia.

This chain joins TRBV12-3 or TRBV12-4 and TRBJ1-5; D is unclear. The CDR3 has 14 amino acids. V lost 4 bases and J 7 bases, leaving 14 bases between the germline ends. The CDR3 is CASSSWEVGQPQHF. The DNA of the CDR3 is TGTGCCAGCAGTTCCTGGGAGGTGGGCCAGCCCCAGCATTTT.

This clonotype was detected ten times or more. V is TRBV6-6 and J is TRBJ1-2; a possible D gene is TRBD1 (6 bases). Germline V gene lookup returns CDR1 MNHNY and CDR2 SVGAGI (reference sequence). V lost 8 bases and J lost 4, with 11 bases in between. The CDR3 loop spans 12 amino acids. The CDR3 nucleotides read TGTGCCAGCGAGGGGGGCTCCTATGGCTACACCTTC. It is translated as CASEGGSYGYTF.

CDR3 nucleotides: TGTGCCAGCAGCCAAGATTACCCGGGACTTATTCCAGATACGCAGTATTTT. It codes for CASSQDYPGLIPDTQYF. J is TRBJ2-3 and V is TRBV4-2; D possibly corresponds to TRBD2 (6 bases). V was clipped by 0 bases and J by 4 bases, with 17 bases between them. The CDR3 extends over 17 amino acids. CDR1 is LGHNA and CDR2 is YNFKEQ in the germline V gene.

This clonotype was picked up many times. V usage is TRBV7-2 and J usage is TRBJ2-1, with 9 bases matching TRBD1. The CDR3 length is 15 residues. The J segment lost 4 bases and the V segment lost 8 bases, leaving 9 bases of the junction unmatched. Germline CDR1 and CDR2: SGHTA and FQGNSA. The CDR3 region is CASGPGTGKYNEQFF. CDR3 in DNA: TGTGCCAGCGGTCCCGGGACAGGGAAATACAATGAGCAGTTCTTC.

This clonotype qualifies as medium-sized. The chain joins TRBV16 to TRBJ1-4, with D uncertain. Looked up from germline, CDR1 is KGHSY and CDR2 is FQNENV. Between the trimmed V and J ends, which lost 2 bases and 7 bases, there was a span of 11 bases. This CDR3 region has 14 residues. The CDR3 nucleotides are TGTGCCAGCAGCCAAAAAGGGTCCAGTGAAAAACTGTTTTTT. Translation: CASSQKGSSEKLFF.

This clonotype appeared many times. This chain uses TRBV7-7 with TRBJ1-4; no clear D gene. Between the trimmed V and J ends, which lost 4 bases and 4 bases, there was a span of 13 bases. The CDR3 is made up of 15 amino acids. Germline V lookup: CDR1 SSHAT, CDR2 FNYEAQ (reference sequence). CDR3 region: CASSSGRDFNEKLFF. CDR3 DNA: TGTGCCAGCAGCTCCGGACGGGATTTTAATGAAAAACTGTTTTTT.

This clonotype was picked up a small number of times. This rearrangement joins TRBV29-1 to TRBJ2-1, with no clear D. Deletions cut 7 bases from V and 9 bases from J, with 13 bases between. CDR1 and CDR2 (germline): SQVTM, ANQGSEA. CDR3 length: 11 amino acids. The CDR3, as DNA: TGCAGCGCCTCACGCTACGGTGAGCAGTTCTTC. Translating gives CSASRYGEQFF.

This clonotype has a handful of counts. The V gene is TRBV6-5, the J gene TRBJ1-6; tentatively, D is TRBD1 (5 bases). Germline CDR1 and CDR2: MNHEY and SVGAGI. The CDR3 is made up of 18 amino acids. V gave up 6 bases and J gave up 0 bases, with 18 bases separating them. Written as DNA, the CDR3 is TGTGCCAGCAGCCCCCGTTGGGACGGGAGCTCCTATAATTCACCCCTCCACTTT. It yields the protein CASSPRWDGSSYNSPLHF.

This clonotype was observed a handful of times. The V and J genes are TRBV6-5 and TRBJ2-3, with TRBD1 matching 11 bases. Germline CDR1 and CDR2: MNHEY and SVGAGI. The CDR3 sequence is 16 residues long. V dropped 2 bases and J dropped 8; count of bases not matched to a gene: 9. For the CDR3, the DNA is TGTGCCAGCAGTTACATTAGGGACAGGGGGTGGAGTACGCAGTATTTT. Translated: CASSYIRDRGWSTQYF.

In this sample, this clonotype turned up a few times. This chain connects TRBV24-1 to TRBJ1-1; D uncertain. The CDR3 is made up of 13 amino acids. Germline assignment: CDR1 KGHDR and CDR2 SFDVKD. V lost 7 bases, J lost 1 base, and 9 bases lay in between. The CDR3, as DNA: TGTGCCACCAGCCAGACGGAGAACACTGAAGCTTTCTTT. This translates into CATSQTENTEAFF.

This clonotype was counted a few times. V is TRBV5-1 and J is TRBJ2-7; D is unclear. This CDR3 has 14 amino acids. The V and J ends lost 0 bases and 5 bases respectively, with 12 bases between them. Germline V gene sequence: CDR1 SGHRS, CDR2 YFSETQ. The CDR3 sequence: CASSLGPSTDEQYF. DNA for the CDR3: TGCGCCAGCAGCTTGGGGCCGTCTACCGACGAGCAGTACTTC.

V is TRBV5-1 and J is TRBJ2-2; D possibly corresponds to TRBD1 (7 bases). The CDR3 loop spans 15 amino acids. The V end lost 4 bases, the J end lost 7 bases, and 17 bases lay between the germline ends. Germline lookup yields CDR1 SGHRS and CDR2 YFSETQ. CDR3 sequence: CASSAGQSRVGELFF. CDR3 DNA sequence: TGCGCCAGCAGCGCGGGACAGTCTAGAGTCGGGGAGCTGTTTTTT.

The V gene is TRBV19, the J gene TRBJ1-5; the match to TRBD1 covers 8 bases. From germline, CDR1 is LNHDA and CDR2 SQIVND (reference sequence). Trimming removed 6 bases from V and 5 bases from J; junction bases left unmatched: 9. The CDR3 consists of 15 residues. The CDR3 loop reads CASSMTGVEHQPQHF. The DNA for the CDR3 is TGTGCCAGTAGCATGACAGGGGTTGAGCATCAGCCCCAGCATTTT.

The V and J genes are TRBV12-3 or TRBV12-4 and TRBJ2-6, with a weak D call TRBD2 (5 bases). The CDR3 spans 14 residues. Between the trimmed V and J ends, which lost 6 bases and 5 bases, there was a span of 11 bases. The CDR3 DNA follows: TGTGCCAGCAGGACCGGGATCTGGGCCAACGTCCTGACTTTC. This translates into CASRTGIWANVLTF.

The chain carries TRBV5-1 and TRBJ2-7; 10 nucleotides agree with TRBD2. The V segment lost 0 bases and the J segment 1 base; nucleotides outside the gene matches: 10. This CDR3 comprises 18 residues. Per the germline V gene, CDR1 is SGHRS and CDR2 is YFSETQ. This chain's CDR3 is CASSLVRRLAGGSYEQYF. The CDR3 DNA reads TGCGCCAGCAGCTTGGTTCGTCGCTTAGCGGGGGGTTCCTACGAGCAGTACTTC. Full variable domain (missing parts from reference TRBV5-1 and TRBJ2-7): KAGVTQTPRYLIKTRGQQVTLSCSPISGHRSVSWYQQTPGQGLQFLFEYFSETQRNKGNFPGRFSGRQFSNSRSEMNVSTLELGDSALYLCASSLVRRLAGGSYEQYFGPGTRLTVT.

This rearrangement joins TRBV20-1 to TRBJ2-5; 7 nucleotides align to TRBD1. Trimming at V came to 2 bases and at J to 6 bases, leaving 6 bases not matched to a gene. The germline V gene has CDR1 DFQATT and CDR2 SNEGSKA (reference sequence). The CDR3 is 13 residues long. The CDR3 sequence: CSARIQGFQTQYF. For the CDR3, the DNA is TGCAGTGCTAGAATACAGGGGTTCCAGACCCAGTACTTC.

This clonotype was picked up a small number of times. V is TRBV11-1 and J is TRBJ2-1; D may be TRBD2 (7 bases). From germline, CDR1 is SGHAT and CDR2 FQDESV (reference sequence). The CDR3 extends over 18 amino acids. The V gene lost 11 bases and the J gene lost 2 bases, with 28 bases spanning the gap. CDR3 protein: CAGAGGGAPGTTYNEQFF. The CDR3 DNA follows: TGTGCCGGCGCTGGGGGGGGCGCTCCGGGTACTACCTACAATGAGCAGTTCTTC.

The CDR3 bases are TGTGCCAGCAGTTCCTACAGGGGGCTAAATTCACCCCTCCACTTT. The encoded protein is CASSSYRGLNSPLHF. V and J are TRBV12-3 or TRBV12-4 and TRBJ1-6; 9 bases map to TRBD1. CDR3 length equals 15 residues. V shed 4 bases and J 7 bases; nucleotides not matched to a gene: 5.

The J gene is TRBJ2-2, the V gene TRBV6-5, with a possible D match to TRBD1 (6 bases). The germline V and J ends were trimmed by 2 bases and 0 bases, with 10 bases remaining between them. Germline V lookup: CDR1 MNHEY, CDR2 SVGAGI. This CDR3 is 16 amino acids long. CDR3 region: CASSYATGPNTGELFF. The DNA of the CDR3 is TGTGCCAGCAGTTACGCGACAGGCCCGAACACCGGGGAGCTGTTTTTT.

This clonotype was found a few times. The chain carries TRBV18 and TRBJ2-2; D not certain. The CDR3 length is 16 residues. CDR1 is KGHSH, CDR2 LQKENI, per germline. Trimming stripped 5 bases from V and 0 bases from J, with 13 bases between. In DNA form, the CDR3 reads TGTGCCAGCTCATCTACCAGAATCGCGAACACCGGGGAGCTGTTTTTT. Amino acids: CASSSTRIANTGELFF.

The chain carries TRBV6-2 or TRBV6-3 and TRBJ2-2; 7 positions agree with TRBD1. V was pared by 8 bases and J by 2 bases, with 8 bases of the junction left unmatched. Per the germline V gene, CDR1 is MNHEY and CDR2 is SVGEGT. CDR3 length: 15 residues. CDR3 sequence: CASGVGDRNTGELFF. CDR3 DNA: TGTGCCAGCGGGGTAGGGGACAGAAACACCGGGGAGCTGTTTTTT.

This clonotype was observed at least ten times. The rearrangement links TRBV20-1 to TRBJ2-5; D not certain. Germline V gene sequence: CDR1 DFQATT, CDR2 SNEGSKA (reference sequence). The CDR3 is 8 residues long. The V end lost 6 bases, the J end lost 14 bases, and 10 bases lay between the germline ends. The CDR3 spells CSANGRYF. In nucleotides, the CDR3 is TGCAGTGCCAACGGACGATACTTC.

This clonotype was counted between two and nine times. The gene calls are TRBV5-1 and TRBJ2-3; D gene unclear. Germline lookup yields CDR1 SGHRS and CDR2 YFSETQ. Trimming took off 5 bases at V and 0 bases at J, with 10 bases between the two ends. This CDR3 contains 14 residues. The DNA for the CDR3 is TGCGCCAGCAGTTCCACACCCAGCACAGATACGCAGTATTTT. Amino acids: CASSSTPSTDTQYF.

A few counts support this clonotype. V gene TRBV9 combines with J gene TRBJ2-5, with D uncertain. Deletions cut 3 bases from V and 5 bases from J, with 11 bases between. The CDR3 loop spans 13 amino acids. The germline V gene encodes CDR1 SGDLS and CDR2 YYNGEE. CDR3 nucleotide sequence: TGTGCCAGCAGCGCGACCGAGGAGGAGACCCAGTACTTC. It specifies CASSATEEETQYF. Complete variable domain (other parts from reference TRBV9 and TRBJ2-5): DSGVTQTPKHLITATGQRVTLRCSPRSGDLSVYWYQQSLDQGLQFLIQYYNGEERAKGNILERFSAQQFPDLHSELNLSSLELGDSALYFCASSATEEETQYFGPGTRLLVL.

This clonotype was counted only a few times. This rearrangement joins TRBV2 to TRBJ2-1; D remains ambiguous. V was cut by 3 bases and J by 2 bases, with 14 bases left in between. Germline values: CDR1 SNHLY, CDR2 FYNNEI. The length of the CDR3 is 16 residues. In nucleotides, the CDR3 is TGTGCCAGCAGTGACCACGGACCGCGGACCTACAATGAGCAGTTCTTC. Translated: CASSDHGPRTYNEQFF.

J is TRBJ2-6 and V is TRBV11-1, with D possibly being TRBD1 or TRBD2 (5 bases each). CDR3 size: 18 residues. Germline CDR1 reads SGHAT; CDR2 reads FQDESV (reference sequence). Trimming cost V 6 bases and J 4 bases, with 22 bases left between them. The CDR3 loop is CASSPSGRPLGGANVLTF. CDR3 coding DNA: TGTGCCAGCAGTCCCTCGGGACGGCCTTTGGGAGGGGCCAACGTCCTGACTTTC. The full variable domain, in which reference TRBV11-1 and TRBJ2-6 provide the parts outside the CDR3, is EAEVAQSPRYKITEKSQAVAFWCDPISGHATLYWYRQILGQGPELLVQFQDESVVDDSQLPKDRFSAERLKGVDSTLKIQPAELGDSAMYLCASSPSGRPLGGANVLTFGAGSRLTVL.

In its sample, this clonotype was seen many times. V and J are TRBV7-2 and TRBJ1-2; TRBD1 matches 10 bases. CDR1 is SGHTA, CDR2 FQGNSA, per germline. The CDR3 runs to 13 residues. The junction had 2 bases not matched to a gene; V was cut back by 4 bases and J by 6 bases. The CDR3 sequence: CASSSGQGDGYTF. CDR3 DNA sequence: TGTGCCAGCAGCTCAGGACAGGGGGATGGCTACACCTTC.

This clonotype was found many times. The chain carries TRBV25-1 and TRBJ2-1, with 8 bases that match TRBD1. The CDR3 sequence is 14 residues long. V trimming: 1 base; J trimming: 12 bases; junction bases outside the gene matches: 8. Germline values: CDR1 MGHDK, CDR2 SYGVNS. Written as DNA, the CDR3 is TGTGCCAGCAGTGAATTCGCGGCAGGGGGCGGGCAGTTCTTC. As protein: CASSEFAAGGGQFF.

The chain combines TRBV18 with TRBJ2-1, with a weak D call TRBD1 (6 bases). This CDR3 contains 16 residues. V dropped 0 bases and J dropped 4 bases, with 13 bases sitting between them. Germline assignment: CDR1 KGHSH and CDR2 LQKENI. CDR3 nucleotides: TGTGCCAGCTCACCACCAAACCCAGGACAGTACAATGAGCAGTTCTTC. Its protein is CASSPPNPGQYNEQFF.

This clonotype was recorded at least ten times. CDR3 DNA: TGTGCCAGCGGTCTCCCCGCCTCCTATAATTCACCCCTCCACTTT. Residues: CASGLPASYNSPLHF. The rearrangement uses TRBV9 and TRBJ1-6; the D is unclear. Trimming removed 7 bases at V and 0 bases at J, with 11 bases between. The CDR3 consists of 15 residues. Germline CDR1 SGDLS, CDR2 YYNGEE.

The sample holds a few counts of this clonotype. The J gene is TRBJ2-3, the V gene TRBV18; 11 nucleotides match TRBD2. Germline CDR1 reads KGHSH; CDR2 reads LQKENI. The V segment lost 0 bases and the J segment 6 bases; nucleotides outside the gene matches: 8. The CDR3 is 17 amino acids. This CDR3 reads CASSPPISGGALDTQYF. CDR3 bases: TGTGCCAGCTCACCACCGATTAGCGGGGGGGCCTTGGATACGCAGTATTTT.

This clonotype was found many times. The V gene is TRBV12-3 or TRBV12-4, the J gene TRBJ2-2, with D unresolved. The ends were cut back, 4 bases at V and 4 bases at J, with 7 bases in the middle. The CDR3 consists of 13 residues. This chain's CDR3 is CASSWSGTGELFF. CDR3 coding DNA: TGTGCCAGCAGTTGGAGTGGCACCGGGGAGCTGTTTTTT.